Each of the 8 T cell receptor beta chains below was sequenced from the same sample in a study of T cells in Graves' hyperthyroidism and ophthalmopathy. What was amplified from RNA transcripts were TCR beta CDR3 regions. The TCR CDR3 was amplified in a first-round RT-PCR using the HTBI primer set. TCRdb processed the multiplex PCR reads anew with MiXCR; each CDR3 protein has one entry. The sample comprises 650,000 to 700,000 distinct CDR3 sequences, approximately 15% of which are singletons, and about a sixth rests with the top ten. Input material: blood. These receptor sequences come from a man aged 45-60 years with Graves' hyperthyroidism.

Turning to this clonotype: One base away lies a much larger clone, so this may be a sequencing read error. The J gene is TRBJ2-3, the V gene TRBV24-1; D ambiguous. Germline-derived CDR1 and CDR2 are KGHDR and SFDVKD. The CDR3 is 13 amino acids. CDR3 in DNA: TGTGCCGCCAGTGATTTTGGCACAGATACGCAGTATTTT. It codes for CAASDFGTDTQYF.

The chain is built from TRBV20-1 and TRBJ2-7; the match to TRBD2 covers 13 bases. Per the germline V gene, CDR1 is DFQATT and CDR2 is SNEGSKA (reference sequence). V lost 7 bases to trimming and J lost 4 bases; unmatched junction nucleotides: 4. This CDR3 has 13 residues. CDR3 in amino acids: CSVPTSGRYEQYF. DNA of the CDR3: TGCAGTGTTCCGACTAGCGGGAGGTACGAGCAGTACTTC.

This clonotype has a count of ten or more. The chain has TRBV6-1 and TRBJ1-5; a possible D gene is TRBD1 (6 bases). The V end lost 4 bases, the J end lost 0 bases, and 13 bases lay between the germline ends. Germline V gene data show CDR1 as MNHNS and CDR2 as SASEGT. The CDR3 has 16 residues. Written as DNA, the CDR3 is TGTGCCAGCAGTGCTAGGACAGCTCATAGCAATCAGCCCCAGCATTTT. Its translation is CASSARTAHSNQPQHF.

This chain uses TRBV7-9 with TRBJ1-2; D is undetermined. V lost 4 bases and J 5 bases, leaving 8 bases between the germline ends. From germline, CDR1 is SEHNR and CDR2 FQNEAQ (reference sequence). The CDR3 contains 12 residues. This chain's CDR3 is CASSSEGYGYTF. The DNA of the CDR3 is TGTGCCAGCAGCTCCGAGGGTTATGGCTACACCTTC.

This clonotype was seen a single time. The rearrangement links TRBV9 to TRBJ2-7, with 9 nucleotides matching TRBD2. The CDR3 has 15 residues. From germline, CDR1 is SGDLS and CDR2 YYNGEE. V was clipped by 3 bases and J by 4 bases; unmatched bases: 8. The CDR3 DNA follows: TGTGCCAGCAGCGCGTCCGGGACTAGCTATTACGAGCAGTACTTC. It encodes CASSASGTSYYEQYF.

This clonotype was recorded at least ten times. The chain joins TRBV15 to TRBJ1-1; possible D gene TRBD1, 5 bases. Trimming pared 7 bases from V and 3 bases from J, leaving 12 bases between. The CDR3 has 13 amino acids. The V gene's germline CDR1 is LNHNV and CDR2 YYDKDF (reference sequence). CDR3 DNA sequence: TGTGCCACCACCCACGGGGGGGACACTGAAGCTTTCTTT. This translates into CATTHGGDTEAFF.

The genes are TRBV6-1 and TRBJ2-3, with a possible D match to TRBD2 (5 bases). Germline CDR1 and CDR2: MNHNS and SASEGT. V was trimmed by 6 bases and J by 1 base, leaving 11 bases between them. The length of the CDR3 is 14 residues. The CDR3: CASRLERGTDTQYF. CDR3 DNA: TGTGCCAGCAGACTGGAGAGGGGCACAGATACGCAGTATTTT.

This clonotype showed up just a few times. The gene calls are TRBV5-1 and TRBJ1-2; 7 nucleotides match TRBD1. The V gene end was trimmed by 2 bases and the J gene end by 3 bases; junction bases not matched to a gene: 13. In germline, CDR1 is SGHRS, CDR2 YFSETQ. The CDR3 runs 17 residues. This CDR3 is CASSLPGGQRGHYGYTF. The CDR3 nucleotides are TGCGCCAGCAGCTTACCCGGGGGACAGCGGGGGCACTATGGCTACACCTTC.